This T cell receptor beta chain was captured by sequencing in a study of blood T cell repertoires in COVID-19. Study details: Some COVID-19 samples were acute and others convalescent; all came from the United States, Italy and Spain. In each case, the material was cDNA or gDNA derived from T cells, B-cell-depleted T cells, or PBMCs.

V was pared by 7 bases and J by 0 bases, with 7 bases of the junction left unmatched. CDR1 MNHEY and CDR2 SMNVEV come from the germline V gene (reference sequence). The CDR3 is made up of 15 amino acids. Assay: immunoSEQ multiplex PCR; the TCRdb copy retains only in-frame clones and omits some. This table has 80,000 to 95,000 clones, under 90% appearing once. V is TRBV27 and J is TRBJ2-3; 7 bases agree with TRBD2. The origin of this receptor is a woman in her 70s with acute or convalescent COVID-19. The sequenced material came from peripheral blood. CDR3 sequence reads: CASNLADSSTDTQYF. CDR3 nucleotide sequence: TGTGCCAGCAATCTAGCGGACTCTAGCACAGATACGCAGTATTTT.